These 21 T cell receptor beta chains originate from one sample sequenced in a study of CD8+CD57+ T cells in acquired aplastic anemia. For CDR3 and TCR beta VDJ profiling, genomic DNA was the template used. TCRdb fed the reads into MiXCR, producing one record per CDR3 protein. The data show under 200,000 distinct CDR3 sequences, 35% to 55% seen once. The sequencing input was sorted CD4+, CD8+, or CD8+CD57+ T cells (not recorded which) from PBMCs. The receptors were sampled from a human donor in good health.

This clonotype showed up many times. The gene calls are TRBV29-1 and TRBJ2-2, with D uncertain. V lost 3 bases to trimming and J lost 5 bases, with 13 bases between them. The CDR3 sequence is 14 residues long. Germline V gene sequence: CDR1 SQVTM, CDR2 ANQGSEA. CDR3 sequence (DNA): TGCAGCGTTGAGGTTGCGGTAACGACCGGGGAGCTGTTTTTT. Translating gives CSVEVAVTTGELFF.

CDR3 residues: CASSRQGSSSPLHF. The CDR3 nucleotides are TGTGCCAGCAGTCGACAGGGTTCTAGTTCACCCCTCCACTTT. The chain links TRBV2 to TRBJ1-6; 7 nucleotides agree with TRBD1. Germline CDR1 reads SNHLY; CDR2 reads FYNNEI. J was trimmed by 9 bases and V by 5 bases; bases with no gene match: 7. The CDR3 sequence is 14 residues long.

The CDR3, as DNA: TGTGCCATCAGTGACCCTTCCAGACAGGGACCTAACTATGGCTACACCTTC. This sequence encodes CAISDPSRQGPNYGYTF. The J gene is TRBJ1-2, the V gene TRBV10-3; 7 bases are shared with TRBD1. With 3 bases clipped from V and 0 bases from J, the junction kept 10 bases outside the gene matches. The CDR3 is 17 amino acids. CDR1 ENHRY and CDR2 SYGVKD come from the germline V gene.

CDR3 nucleotides: TGTGCCAGCAGCCCTCGACTAGAAGGTGAGACCCAGTACTTC. It translates to CASSPRLEGETQYF. V is TRBV9 and J is TRBJ2-5, with TRBD2 as a possible D gene (6 bases). Trimming shortened V by 4 bases and J by 5 bases, and 15 bases separated the two germline ends. In germline, CDR1 is SGDLS, CDR2 YYNGEE. This CDR3 is built from 14 residues. The entire variable domain, with the rest obtained from reference TRBV9 and TRBJ2-5, is as follows: DSGVTQTPKHLITATGQRVTLRCSPRSGDLSVYWYQQSLDQGLQFLIQYYNGEERAKGNILERFSAQQFPDLHSELNLSSLELGDSALYFCASSPRLEGETQYFGPGTRLLVL.

A few counts support this clonotype. This chain connects TRBV19 to TRBJ2-1; D ambiguous. The CDR3 is 13 residues long. V was pared by 8 bases and J by 0 bases, with 8 bases between. The germline CDR1 and CDR2 sequences are LNHDA and SQIVND (reference sequence). Written as DNA, the CDR3 is TGTGCCAGTGCAGTGAGCTCCTACAATGAGCAGTTCTTC. This sequence encodes CASAVSSYNEQFF. Complete variable domain (other parts from reference TRBV19 and TRBJ2-1): DGGITQSPKYLFRKEGQNVTLSCEQNLNHDAMYWYRQDPGQGLRLIYYSQIVNDFQKGDIAEGYSVSREKKESFPLTVTSAQKNPTAFYLCASAVSSYNEQFFGPGTRLTVL.

This clonotype was detected ten times or more. The chain has TRBV4-3 and TRBJ2-3; 9 nucleotides match TRBD2. This CDR3 has 17 amino acids. Trimming removed 0 bases from V and 8 bases from J; junction bases left unmatched: 12. CDR1 LGHNA and CDR2 YSLEER come from the germline V gene. The CDR3 spells CASSQDPLAGRVGTQYF. The CDR3, as DNA: TGCGCCAGCAGCCAAGATCCGCTAGCGGGGAGGGTAGGTACGCAGTATTTT.

This clonotype was seen more than once but under ten times. This chain connects TRBV15 to TRBJ2-5; maybe TRBD2 (6 bases). Germline V gene sequence: CDR1 LNHNV, CDR2 YYDKDF (reference sequence). The germline V and J ends were trimmed by 4 bases and 4 bases, with 13 bases remaining between them. The CDR3 covers 14 residues. Here the CDR3 DNA reads TGTGCCACCAGCAAATTCGGGGGTCGAGAGACCCAGTACTTC. Protein product: CATSKFGGRETQYF.

The chain links TRBV6-1 to TRBJ2-5; D unresolved. Germline CDR1 and CDR2: MNHNS and SASEGT. V shed 0 bases and J shed 8 bases, with 16 bases lying between them. The CDR3 is 15 amino acids. CDR3 bases: TGTGCCAGCAGTGAAGCGGAAAGAGGACGGAGCACCCAGTACTTC. Translating it yields CASSEAERGRSTQYF.

This clonotype was detected ten times or more. The chain links TRBV20-1 to TRBJ1-2; maybe TRBD1 (6 bases). V lost 6 bases and J 3 bases, leaving 14 bases between the germline ends. The CDR3 covers 13 residues. Germline lookup yields CDR1 DFQATT and CDR2 SNEGSKA (reference sequence). CDR3 protein: CSARGTLDYGYTF. The CDR3, as DNA: TGCAGTGCCCGAGGGACATTGGACTATGGCTACACCTTC.

The rearrangement joins TRBV20-1 to TRBJ2-5; 9 bases align to TRBD2. Per the germline V gene, CDR1 is DFQATT and CDR2 is SNEGSKA (reference sequence). V trimming: 0 bases; J trimming: 5 bases; junction bases outside the gene matches: 7. The CDR3 loop spans 15 amino acids. Here the CDR3 reads CSARDRTSASETQYF. The CDR3 DNA reads as TGCAGTGCTAGAGATCGGACTAGCGCTAGCGAGACCCAGTACTTC.

To note about this clonotype: It may be a read error: a sequence one base away is much more abundant. CDR3 bases: TGCGCCAGCAGCCAAGACCGGGCTAAGTATCGTGAGCAGCTCTTC. Its protein is CASSQDRAKYREQLF. The gene calls are TRBV4-3 and TRBJ2-1; D gene uncertain. The V gene's germline CDR1 is LGHNA and CDR2 YSLEER. The CDR3 spans 15 residues.

This clonotype was seen many times. The chain carries TRBV24-1 and TRBJ2-3; D remains ambiguous. There are 15 residues in the CDR3. Germline V CDR1 and CDR2: KGHDR, SFDVKD. Deletions cut 6 bases from V and 2 bases from J, with 14 bases between. The CDR3 DNA follows: TGTGCCACCAGTTCTGGTCTCAGAGTCACAGATACGCAGTATTTT. Protein: CATSSGLRVTDTQYF.

The sample holds many counts of this clonotype. The chain is built from TRBV20-1 and TRBJ1-2; D unclear. The V gene's germline CDR1 is DFQATT and CDR2 SNEGSKA (reference sequence). The CDR3 spans 12 residues. Deletions cut 6 bases from V and 8 bases from J, with 16 bases between. The CDR3 loop is CSAIPGVGGYTF. The CDR3 nucleotides are TGCAGTGCCATTCCGGGCGTTGGAGGCTACACCTTC.

About this clonotype: The conserved closing phenylalanine or tryptophan is absent in this CDR3, likely reflecting a read error. The CDR3 sequence is CASRESPGTGTEQFL. Written as DNA, the CDR3 is TGTGCCAGCAGGGAAAGTCCCGGGACTGGGACTGAGCAGTTCCTC. This sequence joins TRBV2 and TRBJ2-1; tentatively, D is TRBD2 (6 bases). V was trimmed by 6 bases and J by 9 bases, leaving 21 bases between them. CDR3 size: 15 residues. Germline V gene lookup returns CDR1 SNHLY and CDR2 FYNNEI.

The CDR3 here is CSVEGPLLAGGGYEQYF. In DNA form, the CDR3 reads TGCAGCGTTGAAGGTCCCTTGCTAGCGGGTGGGGGGTACGAGCAGTACTTC. This chain uses TRBV29-1 with TRBJ2-7, with 8 bases that match TRBD2. The CDR3 loop spans 17 amino acids. With V trimmed by 1 base and J by 4 bases, 15 bases remained unmatched. Germline-derived CDR1 and CDR2 are SQVTM and ANQGSEA.

This clonotype appeared many times. At one boundary the junction diverges from the germline segment, which might be a read error. The chain joins TRBV7-7 to TRBJ2-1; 7 nucleotides match TRBD2. The CDR3 loop spans 17 amino acids. Germline V lookup: CDR1 SSHAT, CDR2 FNYEAQ (reference sequence). CDR3 sequence: CASSLARETSPYNEQFF. CDR3 DNA: TGTGCTAGCAGCTTAGCGCGTGAGACTAGCCCGTACAATGAGCAGTTCTTC.

This chain joins TRBV6-1 and TRBJ2-1; 8 positions agree with TRBD2. Germline lookup yields CDR1 MNHNS and CDR2 SASEGT. The CDR3 contains 16 residues. Trimming removed 7 bases from V and 7 bases from J; junction bases left unmatched: 15. The CDR3 is CASKAPAGGYSNEQFF. The CDR3 nucleotides read TGTGCCAGCAAAGCCCCGGCGGGAGGCTATAGTAATGAGCAGTTCTTC.

The table lists this clonotype with many counts. The chain joins TRBV4-1 to TRBJ2-1; 12 bases map to TRBD2. This CDR3 contains 16 residues. Trimming took 2 bases from V and 9 from J; bases not matched to a gene: 8. CDR1 and CDR2 from the germline V gene are MGHRA and YSYEKL. The CDR3 spells CASSQFPSGRAVEQFF. The CDR3, as DNA: TGCGCCAGCAGCCAATTTCCTAGCGGGAGGGCCGTTGAGCAGTTCTTC.

The chain recombines TRBV29-1 with TRBJ2-7, with 10 nucleotides matching TRBD1. Germline lookup yields CDR1 SQVTM and CDR2 ANQGSEA. With 4 bases clipped from V and 2 bases from J, the junction kept 8 bases outside the gene matches. There are 15 residues in the CDR3. CDR3 in DNA: TGCAGCGTTGTGGGGGACAGGGGTCGTCCCTACGAGCAGTACTTC. Protein sequence: CSVVGDRGRPYEQYF.

The rearrangement joins TRBV6-2 or TRBV6-3 to TRBJ2-5; tentatively, D is TRBD2 (6 bases). Germline loops: CDR1 MNHEY, CDR2 SVGEGT. V was trimmed by 6 bases and J by 3 bases, leaving 11 bases between them. The CDR3 length is 13 residues. CDR3 coding DNA: TGTGCCAGCAGCCCGGGGGAAAAAGAGACCCAGTACTTC. It codes for CASSPGEKETQYF.

This clonotype was recorded at least ten times. The chain links TRBV12-3 or TRBV12-4 to TRBJ2-1; D is perhaps TRBD2 (5 bases). Trimming took 6 bases from V and 7 from J, leaving 10 bases between them. This CDR3 contains 12 residues. The CDR3 region has the DNA TGTGCCAGCAGGCAACGGACTAATGAGCAGTTCTTC. Protein: CASRQRTNEQFF.